A single sample gave rise to the 22 T cell receptor beta chains below, sequenced in a study of cytomegalovirus exposure and HLA in healthy donors. The PCR was carried out with 60 Vbeta primers and 13 Jbeta primers. The table came from immunoSEQ multiplex PCR; TCRdb's copy has only in-frame clones and leaves some out. The sample holds 90,000 to 150,000 clones. Sequenced: PBMCs. These receptors came from a man aged 18-30 years in good health and CMV-seronegative.

The rearrangement links TRBV27 to TRBJ2-7; TRBD2 might be the D (5 bases). The V end lost 6 bases, the J end lost 5 bases, and 11 bases lay between the germline ends. Germline V gene lookup returns CDR1 MNHEY and CDR2 SMNVEV (reference sequence). CDR3 size: 12 residues. The CDR3 nucleotides are TGTGCCAGCAGCCATCGACTACACGAGCAGTACTTC. Residues: CASSHRLHEQYF.

The V call is TRBV18, the J call TRBJ1-5; TRBD1 might be the D (6 bases). This CDR3 is 15 amino acids long. V was shortened by 4 bases and J by 1 base, with 11 bases between the two germline ends. Germline-derived CDR1 and CDR2 are KGHSH and LQKENI. In nucleotides, the CDR3 is TGTGCCAGCTCACTGGGGGCACCGAGCAATCAGCCCCAGCATTTT. Its translation: CASSLGAPSNQPQHF.

This rearrangement joins TRBV5-4 to TRBJ2-1, with D perhaps matching TRBD2 (6 bases). This CDR3 contains 14 residues. Germline CDR1 is SGHNT and CDR2 is YYREEE (reference sequence). Deletions cut 4 bases from V and 6 bases from J, with 14 bases between. CDR3 DNA: TGTGCCAGCAGCGGGGGAGGAGGGCGCAATGAGCAGTTCTTC. This gives the protein CASSGGGGRNEQFF.

J is TRBJ2-1 and V is TRBV19, with a tentative D call TRBD1 (5 bases). Germline-derived CDR1 and CDR2 are LNHDA and SQIVND (reference sequence). Between the trimmed V and J ends, which lost 4 bases and 7 bases, there was a span of 8 bases. The CDR3 contains 12 residues. The CDR3 is CASSTYRNEQFF. The CDR3 coding sequence is TGTGCCAGTAGTACTTACAGGAATGAGCAGTTCTTC.

To note about this clone: Other DNA sequences from this sample encode an identical CDR3 as well. The chain combines TRBV11-3 with TRBJ2-7, with D possibly being TRBD1 (6 bases). Trimming cost V 1 base and J 4 bases, with 8 bases left between them. The CDR3 runs 13 residues. Looked up from germline, CDR1 is SGHNT and CDR2 is YENEEA. The CDR3 spells CASSLGGLYEQYF. CDR3 DNA sequence: TGTGCCAGCAGCTTAGGGGGGCTGTACGAGCAGTACTTC.

This chain connects TRBV9 to TRBJ2-3, with D uncertain. V lost 0 bases to trimming and J lost 7 bases, with 15 bases between them. The germline gives CDR1 SGDLS, CDR2 YYNGEE. The CDR3 extends over 15 amino acids. CDR3 protein: CASSVAFQGAHTQYF. CDR3 DNA sequence: TGTGCCAGCAGCGTAGCCTTCCAAGGAGCGCATACGCAGTATTTT.

This chain joins TRBV5-1 and TRBJ2-1; 10 positions agree with TRBD2. This CDR3 has 15 amino acids. V lost 6 bases to trimming and J lost 6 bases; unmatched junction nucleotides: 9. CDR1 is SGHRS, CDR2 YFSETQ, per germline. The DNA for the CDR3 is TGCGCCAGCAACTCCCGGGCTAGCGGGGGCAATGAGCAGTTCTTC. It translates to CASNSRASGGNEQFF.

V and J are TRBV2 and TRBJ2-5; D gene uncertain. V lost 3 bases and J lost 5, with 4 bases in between. This CDR3 contains 11 residues. Per the germline V gene, CDR1 is SNHLY and CDR2 is FYNNEI. CDR3 loop: CASSDMETQYF. DNA of the CDR3: TGTGCCAGCAGTGACATGGAGACCCAGTACTTC.

The chain employs TRBV27 and TRBJ2-7, with TRBD1 as a possible D gene (6 bases). V was pared by 9 bases and J by 5 bases, with 14 bases between. The length of the CDR3 is 12 residues. CDR1 is MNHEY, CDR2 SMNVEV, per germline (reference sequence). Here the CDR3 DNA reads TGTGCCAGTCCAGGGGAAGCCCACGAGCAGTACTTC. Amino acid sequence: CASPGEAHEQYF.

This chain links TRBV19 with TRBJ2-5, with D possibly matching TRBD1 (6 bases). This CDR3 is built from 15 residues. CDR1 and CDR2 (germline): LNHDA, SQIVND (reference sequence). V was shortened by 1 base and J by 5 bases, with 14 bases between the two germline ends. CDR3 protein: CASSIARGPRETQYF. The CDR3 DNA reads as TGTGCCAGTAGTATAGCCAGGGGCCCACGGGAGACCCAGTACTTC. Together with reference TRBV19 and TRBJ2-5, the CDR3 gives the full variable domain: DGGITQSPKYLFRKEGQNVTLSCEQNLNHDAMYWYRQDPGQGLRLIYYSQIVNDFQKGDIAEGYSVSREKKESFPLTVTSAQKNPTAFYLCASSIARGPRETQYFGPGTRLLVL.

In the case of this clone: One end of the junction varies from germline; a read error may be responsible. In the same sample, other DNA sequences code for this CDR3. The chain combines TRBV7-3 with TRBJ2-1; 11 nucleotides agree with TRBD1. In germline, CDR1 is SGHTA, CDR2 FQGTGA. The CDR3 contains 13 residues. The CDR3 reads CASSRDRGNEQFF. In DNA, the CDR3 is TGTGCCAGCAGCAGGGACAGGGGGAATGAGCAATTCTTC. Filled out from reference TRBV7-3 and TRBJ2-1, the complete variable domain reads GAGVSQTPSNKVTEKGKYVELRCDPISGHTALYWYRQSLGQGPEFLIYFQGTGAADDSGLPNDRFFAVRPEGSVSTLKIQRTERGDSAVYLCASSRDRGNEQFFGPGTRLTVL.

The rearrangement joins TRBV9 to TRBJ2-5; the match to TRBD1 covers 8 bases. Trimming removed 0 bases from V and 2 bases from J; junction bases left unmatched: 3. The CDR3 is made up of 15 amino acids. Germline V CDR1 and CDR2: SGDLS, YYNGEE. Here the CDR3 DNA reads TGTGCCAGCAGCGTAGGAGGGACAGGACAAGAGACCCAGTACTTC. It yields the protein CASSVGGTGQETQYF.

V gene TRBV5-1 combines with J gene TRBJ1-1, with TRBD1 matching over 7 bases. This CDR3 contains 15 residues. CDR1 and CDR2 from the germline V gene are SGHRS and YFSETQ. Losses at the gene ends were 4 bases for V and 4 bases for J; bases not matched to a gene: 10. CDR3 residues: CASSGSSGTATEAFF. The CDR3 DNA sequence: TGCGCCAGCAGCGGATCCTCCGGGACAGCCACTGAAGCTTTCTTT. Full variable domain (missing parts from reference TRBV5-1 and TRBJ1-1): KAGVTQTPRYLIKTRGQQVTLSCSPISGHRSVSWYQQTPGQGLQFLFEYFSETQRNKGNFPGRFSGRQFSNSRSEMNVSTLELGDSALYLCASSGSSGTATEAFFGQGTRLTVV.

The gene calls are TRBV5-1 and TRBJ2-1, with D tentatively TRBD2 (6 bases). The germline gives CDR1 SGHRS, CDR2 YFSETQ. V lost 0 bases and J 13 bases, leaving 14 bases between the germline ends. The CDR3 spans 13 residues. CDR3 coding DNA: TGCGCCAGCAGCTTGGAGATCGGGGGTCCACAGTTCTTC. Translation gives CASSLEIGGPQFF.

The chain carries TRBV27 and TRBJ2-5, with D maybe TRBD2 (7 bases). This CDR3 region has 18 residues. The ends were cut back, 5 bases at V and 5 bases at J, with 27 bases in the middle. CDR1 is MNHEY and CDR2 is SMNVEV in the germline V gene (reference sequence). The CDR3 sequence: CASSDLVPPGGPVETQYF. DNA of the CDR3: TGTGCCAGCAGTGACCTCGTTCCCCCGGGGGGCCCTGTGGAGACCCAGTACTTC.

The chain couples TRBV19 to TRBJ2-7; tentatively, D is TRBD1 (7 bases). The CDR3 is 14 residues long. With 8 bases removed from V and 1 base from J, the gap between germline ends came to 15 bases. The germline V gene has CDR1 LNHDA and CDR2 SQIVND (reference sequence). DNA of the CDR3: TGTGCCAGTCGAGGGGGCGCGGGGTCCTACGAGCAGTACTTC. The encoded protein is CASRGGAGSYEQYF.

The rearrangement links TRBV6-4 to TRBJ2-3, with 9 bases fitting TRBD1. Trimming removed 10 bases from V and 7 bases from J; junction bases left unmatched: 12. The CDR3 totals 14 residues. In germline, CDR1 is MRHNA, CDR2 SNTAGT. In DNA, the CDR3 is TGTGCCAACCTAGGGACAGGGAGGGGAAATACGCAGTATTTT. This encodes CANLGTGRGNTQYF.

V and J are TRBV5-1 and TRBJ2-5; D gene ambiguous. Germline V gives CDR1 SGHRS, CDR2 YFSETQ. Trimming stripped 0 bases from V and 2 bases from J, with 8 bases between. This CDR3 has 14 residues. CDR3: CASSLANSQETQYF. CDR3 nucleotide sequence: TGCGCCAGCAGCTTGGCCAACTCACAAGAGACCCAGTACTTC.

The V gene is TRBV5-1, the J gene TRBJ2-1; tentatively, D is TRBD1 (6 bases). The V end was cut by 1 base, the J end by 5 bases, with 13 bases between. CDR3 length: 15 amino acids. In germline, CDR1 is SGHRS, CDR2 YFSETQ. The CDR3 here is CASSLIQGFNNEQFF. CDR3 bases: TGCGCCAGCAGCTTGATCCAGGGGTTTAACAATGAGCAGTTCTTC.

The genes are TRBV5-1 and TRBJ2-5, with 9 bases fitting TRBD2. The germline V gene has CDR1 SGHRS and CDR2 YFSETQ. With V trimmed by 1 base and J by 2 bases, 9 bases remained unmatched. The CDR3 covers 17 residues. CDR3 nucleotides: TGCGCCAGCAGCTTGATGCAGACTAGCGGCAAGCAAGAGACCCAGTACTTC. Translating it yields CASSLMQTSGKQETQYF.

V is TRBV27 and J is TRBJ2-2, with TRBD1 matching over 7 bases. CDR3 length: 16 amino acids. In germline, CDR1 is MNHEY, CDR2 SMNVEV (reference sequence). The ends lost 5 bases at V and 0 bases at J; junction bases unmatched: 6. CDR3 nucleotide sequence: TGTGCCAGCAGTCCGCGGACAGGAACGAACACCGGGGAGCTGTTTTTT. Translating it yields CASSPRTGTNTGELFF.

This chain links TRBV9 with TRBJ2-3, with D possibly TRBD2 on 6 matching bases. V was cut by 3 bases and J by 4 bases, with 9 bases left in between. Germline V gives CDR1 SGDLS, CDR2 YYNGEE. The CDR3 runs 13 residues. The CDR3 is CASSASVPDTQYF. DNA of the CDR3: TGTGCCAGCAGCGCTAGCGTCCCAGATACGCAGTATTTT. Supplemented by reference TRBV9 and TRBJ2-3, the full variable domain reads DSGVTQTPKHLITATGQRVTLRCSPRSGDLSVYWYQQSLDQGLQFLIQYYNGEERAKGNILERFSAQQFPDLHSELNLSSLELGDSALYFCASSASVPDTQYFGPGTRLTVL.